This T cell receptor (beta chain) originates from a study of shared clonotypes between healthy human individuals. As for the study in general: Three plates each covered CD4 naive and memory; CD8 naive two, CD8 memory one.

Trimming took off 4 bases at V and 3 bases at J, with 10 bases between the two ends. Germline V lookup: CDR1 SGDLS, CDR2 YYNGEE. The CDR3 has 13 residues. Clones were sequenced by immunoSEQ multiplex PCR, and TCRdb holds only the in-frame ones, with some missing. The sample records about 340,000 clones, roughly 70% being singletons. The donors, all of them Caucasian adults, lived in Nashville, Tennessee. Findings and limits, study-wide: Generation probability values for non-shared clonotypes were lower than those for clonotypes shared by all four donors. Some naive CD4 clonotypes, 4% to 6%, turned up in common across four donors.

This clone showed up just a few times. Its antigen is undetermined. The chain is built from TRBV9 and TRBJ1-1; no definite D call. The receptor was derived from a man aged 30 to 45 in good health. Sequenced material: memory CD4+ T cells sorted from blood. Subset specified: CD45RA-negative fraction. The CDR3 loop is CASSSRSDTEAFF. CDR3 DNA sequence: TGTGCCAGCAGCTCACGATCCGACACTGAAGCTTTCTTT.